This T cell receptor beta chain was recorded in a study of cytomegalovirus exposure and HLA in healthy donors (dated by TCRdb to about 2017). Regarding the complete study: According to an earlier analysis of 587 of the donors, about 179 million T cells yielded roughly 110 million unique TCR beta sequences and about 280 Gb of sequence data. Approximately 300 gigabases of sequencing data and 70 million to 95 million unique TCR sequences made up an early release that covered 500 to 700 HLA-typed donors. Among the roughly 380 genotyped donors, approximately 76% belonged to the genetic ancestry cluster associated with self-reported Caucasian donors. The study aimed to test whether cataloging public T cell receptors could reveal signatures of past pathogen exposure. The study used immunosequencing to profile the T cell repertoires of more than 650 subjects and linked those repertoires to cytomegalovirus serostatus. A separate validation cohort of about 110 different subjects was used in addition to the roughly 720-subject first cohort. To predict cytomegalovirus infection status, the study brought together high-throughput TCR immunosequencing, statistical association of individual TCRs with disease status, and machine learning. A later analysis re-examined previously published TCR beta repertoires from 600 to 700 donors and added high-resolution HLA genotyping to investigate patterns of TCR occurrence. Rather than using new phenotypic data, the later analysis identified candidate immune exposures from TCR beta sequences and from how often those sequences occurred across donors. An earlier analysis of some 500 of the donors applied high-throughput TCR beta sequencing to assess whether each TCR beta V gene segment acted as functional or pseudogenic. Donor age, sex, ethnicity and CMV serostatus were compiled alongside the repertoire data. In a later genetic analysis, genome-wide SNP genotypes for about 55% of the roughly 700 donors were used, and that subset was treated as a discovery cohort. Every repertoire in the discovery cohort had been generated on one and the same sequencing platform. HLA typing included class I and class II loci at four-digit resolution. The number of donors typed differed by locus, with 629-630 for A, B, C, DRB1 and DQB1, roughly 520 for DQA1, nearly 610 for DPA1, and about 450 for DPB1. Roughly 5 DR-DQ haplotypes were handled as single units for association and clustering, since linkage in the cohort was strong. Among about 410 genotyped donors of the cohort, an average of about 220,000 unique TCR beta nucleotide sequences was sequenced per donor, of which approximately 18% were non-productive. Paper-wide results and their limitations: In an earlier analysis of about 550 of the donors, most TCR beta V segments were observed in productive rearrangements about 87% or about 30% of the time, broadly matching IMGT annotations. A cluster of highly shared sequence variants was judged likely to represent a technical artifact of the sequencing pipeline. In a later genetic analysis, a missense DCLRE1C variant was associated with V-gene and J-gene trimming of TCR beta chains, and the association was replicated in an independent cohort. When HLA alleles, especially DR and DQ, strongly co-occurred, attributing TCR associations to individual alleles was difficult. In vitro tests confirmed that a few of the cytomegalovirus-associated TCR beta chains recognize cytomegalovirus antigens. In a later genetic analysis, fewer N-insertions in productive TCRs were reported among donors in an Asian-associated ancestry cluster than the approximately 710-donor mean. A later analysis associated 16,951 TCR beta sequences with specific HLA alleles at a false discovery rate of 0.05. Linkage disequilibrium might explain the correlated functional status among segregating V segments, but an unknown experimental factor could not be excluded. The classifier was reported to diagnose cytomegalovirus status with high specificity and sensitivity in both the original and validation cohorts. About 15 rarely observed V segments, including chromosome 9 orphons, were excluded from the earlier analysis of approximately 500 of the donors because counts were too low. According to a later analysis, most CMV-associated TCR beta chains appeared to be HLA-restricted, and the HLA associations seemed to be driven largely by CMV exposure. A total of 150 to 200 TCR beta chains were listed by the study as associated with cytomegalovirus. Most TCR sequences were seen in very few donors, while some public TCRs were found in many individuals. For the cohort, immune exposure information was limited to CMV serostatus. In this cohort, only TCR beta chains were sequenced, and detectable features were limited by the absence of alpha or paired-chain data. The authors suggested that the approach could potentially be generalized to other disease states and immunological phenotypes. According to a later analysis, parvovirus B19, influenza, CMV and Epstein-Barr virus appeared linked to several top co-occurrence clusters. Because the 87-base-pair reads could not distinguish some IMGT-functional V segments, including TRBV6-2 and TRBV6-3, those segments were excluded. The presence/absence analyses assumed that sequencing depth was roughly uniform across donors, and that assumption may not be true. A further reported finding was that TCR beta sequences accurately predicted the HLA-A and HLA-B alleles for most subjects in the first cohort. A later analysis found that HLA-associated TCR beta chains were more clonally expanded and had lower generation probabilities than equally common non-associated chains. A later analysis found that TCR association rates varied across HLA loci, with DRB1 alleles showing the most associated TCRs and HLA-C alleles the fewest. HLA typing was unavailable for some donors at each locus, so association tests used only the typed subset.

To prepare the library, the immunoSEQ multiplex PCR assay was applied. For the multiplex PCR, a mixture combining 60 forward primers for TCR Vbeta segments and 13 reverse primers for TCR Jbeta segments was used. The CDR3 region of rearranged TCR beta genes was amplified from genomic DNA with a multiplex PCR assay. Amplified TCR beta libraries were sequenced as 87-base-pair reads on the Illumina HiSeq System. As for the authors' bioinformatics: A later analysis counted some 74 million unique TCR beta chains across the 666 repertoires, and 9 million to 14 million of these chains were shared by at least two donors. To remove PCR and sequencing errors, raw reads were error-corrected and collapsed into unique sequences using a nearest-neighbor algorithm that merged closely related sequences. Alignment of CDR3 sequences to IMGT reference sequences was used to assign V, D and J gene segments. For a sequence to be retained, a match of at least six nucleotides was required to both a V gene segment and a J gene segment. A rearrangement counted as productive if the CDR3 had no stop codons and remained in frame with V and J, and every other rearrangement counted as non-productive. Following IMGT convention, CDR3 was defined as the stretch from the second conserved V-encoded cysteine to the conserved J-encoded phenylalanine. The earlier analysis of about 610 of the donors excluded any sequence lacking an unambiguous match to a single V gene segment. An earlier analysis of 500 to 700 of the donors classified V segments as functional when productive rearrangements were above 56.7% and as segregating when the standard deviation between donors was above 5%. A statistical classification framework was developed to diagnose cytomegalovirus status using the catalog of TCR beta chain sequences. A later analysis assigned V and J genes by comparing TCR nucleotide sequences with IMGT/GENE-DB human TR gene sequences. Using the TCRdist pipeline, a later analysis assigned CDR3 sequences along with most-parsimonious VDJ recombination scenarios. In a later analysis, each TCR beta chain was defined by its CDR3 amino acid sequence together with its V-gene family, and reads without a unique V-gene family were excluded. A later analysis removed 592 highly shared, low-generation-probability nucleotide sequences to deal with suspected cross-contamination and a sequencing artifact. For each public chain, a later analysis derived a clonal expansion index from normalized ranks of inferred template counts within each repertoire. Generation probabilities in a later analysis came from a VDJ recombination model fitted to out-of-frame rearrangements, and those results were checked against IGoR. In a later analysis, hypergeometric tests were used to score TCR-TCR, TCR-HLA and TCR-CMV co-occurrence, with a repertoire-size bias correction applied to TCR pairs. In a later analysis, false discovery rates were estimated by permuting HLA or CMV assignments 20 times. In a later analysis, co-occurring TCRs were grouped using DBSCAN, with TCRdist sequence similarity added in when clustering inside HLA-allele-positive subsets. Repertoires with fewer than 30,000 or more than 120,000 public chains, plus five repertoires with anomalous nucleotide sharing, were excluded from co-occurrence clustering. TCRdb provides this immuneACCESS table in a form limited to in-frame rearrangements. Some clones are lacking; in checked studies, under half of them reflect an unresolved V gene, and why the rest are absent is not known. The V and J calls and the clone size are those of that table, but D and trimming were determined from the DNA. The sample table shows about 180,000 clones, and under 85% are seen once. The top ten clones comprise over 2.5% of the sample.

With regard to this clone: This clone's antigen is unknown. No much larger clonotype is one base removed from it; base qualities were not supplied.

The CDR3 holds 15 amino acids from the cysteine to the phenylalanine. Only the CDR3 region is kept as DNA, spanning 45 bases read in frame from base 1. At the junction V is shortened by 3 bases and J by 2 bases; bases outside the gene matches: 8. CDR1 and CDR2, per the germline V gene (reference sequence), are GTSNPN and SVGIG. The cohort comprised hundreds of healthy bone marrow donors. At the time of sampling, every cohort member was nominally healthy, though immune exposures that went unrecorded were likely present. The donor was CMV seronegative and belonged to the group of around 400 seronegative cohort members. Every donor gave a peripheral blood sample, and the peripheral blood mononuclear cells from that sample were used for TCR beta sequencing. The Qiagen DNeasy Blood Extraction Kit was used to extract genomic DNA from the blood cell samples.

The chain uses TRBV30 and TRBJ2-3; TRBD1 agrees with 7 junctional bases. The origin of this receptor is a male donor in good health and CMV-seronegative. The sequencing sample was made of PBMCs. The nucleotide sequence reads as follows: TGTGCCTGGAGGGATCATGACAGGGTCACAGATACGCAGTATTTT. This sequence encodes CAWRDHDRVTDTQYF. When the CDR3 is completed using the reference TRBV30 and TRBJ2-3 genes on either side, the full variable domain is SQTIHQWPATLVQPVGSPLSLECTVEGTSNPNLYWYRQAAGRGLQLLFYSVGIGQISSEVPQNLSASRPQDRQFILSSKKLLLSDSGFYLCAWRDHDRVTDTQYFGPGTRLTVL.